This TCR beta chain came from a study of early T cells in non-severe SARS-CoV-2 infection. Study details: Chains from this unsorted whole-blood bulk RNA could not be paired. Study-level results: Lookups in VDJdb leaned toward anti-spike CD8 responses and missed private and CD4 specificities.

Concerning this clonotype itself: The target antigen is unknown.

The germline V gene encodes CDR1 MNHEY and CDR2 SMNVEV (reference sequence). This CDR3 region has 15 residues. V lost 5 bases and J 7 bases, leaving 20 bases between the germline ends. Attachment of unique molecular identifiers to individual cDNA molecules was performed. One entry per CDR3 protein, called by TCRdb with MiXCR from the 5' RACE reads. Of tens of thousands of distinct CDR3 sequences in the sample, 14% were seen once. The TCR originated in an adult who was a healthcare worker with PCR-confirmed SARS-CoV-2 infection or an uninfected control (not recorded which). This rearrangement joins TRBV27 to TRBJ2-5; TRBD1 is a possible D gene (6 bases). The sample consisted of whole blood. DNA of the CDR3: TGTGCCAGCAGTGGTGGACAGTCGATGAGGGGGACCCAGTACTTC. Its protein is CASSGGQSMRGTQYF.